A selection of T cell receptor beta chains follows, all from one sample in a study of T-cell reconstitution after alpha-beta-depleted transplantation in children. Using its own MiXCR run on the PCR reads, TCRdb lists one record per CDR3 protein. Of about 980,000 distinct CDR3 sequences listed, 25% to 35% were seen once; the top ten hold approximately 30%. The source was PBMCs, mostly from graft donor cells, collected 360 days after TCRalphabeta/CD19-depleted stem cell transplant. These receptors all stem from a boy younger than two who had a stem cell transplant for SCID, so the T cells may come from the graft donor. Each CDR3 is given with its conserved first and last residue. The D gene is left open where the match is weak. The size field is filled for only some rows; it gives once, few, many or a size class.

TRBD1,TRBJ2-1,TRBV20-1,-,CSARPTDRSGDEQFF,TGCAGTGCTAGACCTACGGACAGGTCTGGGGATGAGCAGTTCTTC
-,TRBJ1-3,TRBV5-1,once,CASSLEWGTGNTIYF,TGCGCCAGCAGCTTGGAGTGGGGGACTGGAAACACCATATATTTT
TRBD1,TRBJ1-5,TRBV6-2/TRBV6-3,once,CATRRGPMGAQHF,TGTGCCACCCGAAGGGGGCCGATGGGGGCCCAGCATTTT
TRBD1,TRBJ2-2,TRBV10-3,few,CAARQGDTGELFF,TGTGCCGCACGACAGGGGGACACCGGGGAGCTGTTTTTT
-,TRBJ2-7,TRBV7-2,many,CASSLEGGSYEQYF,TGTGCCAGCAGCTTAGAGGGCGGCTCCTACGAGCAGTACTTC
-,TRBJ1-2,TRBV7-8,-,CASSPDRTDEGLGIYGYTF,TGTGCCAGCAGCCCGGATAGGACAGATGAGGGCCTAGGGATCTATGGCTACACCTTC
TRBD1,TRBJ1-1,TRBV9,-,CASSVGGQGNTEAFF,TGTGCCAGCAGCGTTGGGGGACAGGGAAACACTGAAGCTTTCTTT
-,TRBJ2-6,TRBV20-1,few,CSASARGSSAGANVLTF,TGCAGTGCTAGTGCCAGGGGTTCCTCTGCTGGGGCCAACGTCCTGACTTTC
-,TRBJ1-2,TRBV27,-,CASSLRGQALTRYGYTF,TGTGCCAGCAGTTTACGAGGGCAGGCCTTGACCCGCTATGGCTACACCTTC
-,TRBJ1-5,TRBV28,-,CASSLVGWGRRGNQPQHF,TGTGCCAGCAGCTTAGTGGGCTGGGGCCGTCGGGGCAATCAGCCCCAGCATTTT
-,TRBJ2-5,TRBV19,few,CASNPGTLQETQYF,TGTGCCAGTAACCCAGGGACGCTGCAAGAGACCCAGTACTTC
-,TRBJ2-7,TRBV5-6,few,CASSFSPGGNEQYF,TGTGCCAGCAGCTTTTCACCGGGTGGAAACGAGCAGTACTTC
TRBD2,TRBJ2-1,TRBV29-1,-,CSVDSGGPYNEQFF,TGCAGCGTGGACAGCGGGGGCCCCTACAATGAGCAGTTCTTC
TRBD2,TRBJ2-5,TRBV20-1,-,CSATSGGADQETQYF,TGCAGTGCTACTAGCGGGGGGGCCGATCAAGAGACCCAGTACTTC
-,TRBJ1-1,TRBV20-1,many,CSARRGSTEAFF,TGCAGTGCCAGGAGGGGGTCCACTGAAGCTTTCTTT
TRBD2,TRBJ2-1,TRBV5-6,few,CASSLALAGGPDHNEQFF,TGTGCCAGCAGCTTGGCGCTAGCGGGGGGGCCGGATCACAATGAGCAGTTCTTC
-,TRBJ2-4,TRBV9,few,CASSPPGVGVWGIQYF,TGTGCCAGCAGCCCCCCAGGGGTCGGGGTATGGGGCATTCAGTACTTC
-,TRBJ1-2,TRBV7-3,-,CASSGADRSYGYTF,TGTGCCAGCAGCGGGGCGGACAGATCCTATGGCTACACCTTC
TRBD1,TRBJ1-4,TRBV7-6,-,CASSLHSGTANEKLFF,TGTGCCAGCAGCCTACATTCCGGGACAGCTAATGAAAAACTGTTTTTT
-,TRBJ2-1,TRBV4-1,-,CASSQDAGWAGNEQFF,TGCGCCAGCAGCCAAGATGCGGGGTGGGCGGGCAATGAGCAGTTCTTC
-,TRBJ2-7,TRBV5-1,-,CASSSTSPNYEQYF,TGCGCCAGCAGCTCGACTAGTCCAAACTACGAGCAGTACTTC
TRBD2,TRBJ2-2,TRBV12-3/TRBV12-4,few,CASSLGSGVPGELFF,TGTGCCAGCAGTTTAGGGAGCGGGGTGCCCGGGGAGCTGTTTTTT
TRBD2,TRBJ2-5,TRBV7-8,few,CASSLSLFGGGIRETQYF,TGTGCCAGCAGCTTAAGTTTGTTCGGCGGGGGGATTCGGGAGACCCAGTACTTC
-,TRBJ1-1,TRBV19,few,CASSLWGRGNTEAFF,TGTGCCAGTAGTCTCTGGGGTCGGGGGAACACTGAAGCTTTCTTT
TRBD1,TRBJ1-2,TRBV6-1,-,CASSKGASVNYGYTF,TGTGCCAGCAGCAAGGGGGCATCGGTTAACTATGGCTACACCTTC
-,TRBJ2-7,TRBV4-1,many,CASSQDNPVQVYEQYF,TGCGCCAGCAGCCAAGATAACCCGGTACAAGTCTACGAGCAGTACTTC
-,TRBJ2-1,TRBV12-3/TRBV12-4,few,CASRPWMGGGSYNEQFF,TGTGCCAGCAGACCCTGGATGGGAGGGGGGTCCTACAATGAGCAGTTCTTC
-,TRBJ2-7,TRBV12-3/TRBV12-4,-,CASSTRDSGYEQYF,TGTGCCAGCAGTACCCGGGACTCGGGCTACGAGCAGTACTTC
-,TRBJ2-7,TRBV10-3,few,CAIKPIDSYEQYF,TGTGCCATCAAGCCAATCGACTCCTACGAGCAGTACTTC
-,TRBJ1-1,TRBV4-2,-,CASSQDRADNTEAFF,TGTGCCAGCAGCCAAGATCGGGCGGATAACACTGAAGCTTTCTTT
TRBD1,TRBJ2-7,TRBV28,few,CASRTKTGAEQYF,TGTGCCAGCCGGACCAAAACAGGGGCCGAGCAGTACTTC
TRBD2,TRBJ2-5,TRBV4-2,-,CASSQIQAGRGETQYF,TGTGCCAGCAGCCAAATTCAGGCGGGGAGGGGTGAGACCCAGTACTTC
TRBD2,TRBJ2-1,TRBV12-3/TRBV12-4,once,CASSPGLAGAHGKFF,TGTGCCAGCAGTCCCGGACTAGCGGGGGCCCACGGGAAGTTCTTC